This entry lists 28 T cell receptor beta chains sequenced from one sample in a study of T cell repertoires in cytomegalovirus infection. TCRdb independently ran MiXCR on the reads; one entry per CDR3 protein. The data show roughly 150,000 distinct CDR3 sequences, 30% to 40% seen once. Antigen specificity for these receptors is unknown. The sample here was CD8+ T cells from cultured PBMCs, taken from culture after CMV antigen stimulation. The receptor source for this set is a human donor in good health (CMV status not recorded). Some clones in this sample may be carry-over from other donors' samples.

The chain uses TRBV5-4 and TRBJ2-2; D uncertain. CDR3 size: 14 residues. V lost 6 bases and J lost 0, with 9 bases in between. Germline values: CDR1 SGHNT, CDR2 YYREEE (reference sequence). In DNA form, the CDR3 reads TGTGCCAGCACCACCAACGCGAACACCGGGGAGCTGTTTTTT. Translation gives CASTTNANTGELFF. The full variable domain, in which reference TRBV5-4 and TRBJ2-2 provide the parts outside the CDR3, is ETGVTQSPTHLIKTRGQQVTLRCSSQSGHNTVSWYQQALGQGPQFIFQYYREEENGRGNFPPRFSGLQFPNYSSELNVNALELDDSALYLCASTTNANTGELFFGEGSRLTVL.

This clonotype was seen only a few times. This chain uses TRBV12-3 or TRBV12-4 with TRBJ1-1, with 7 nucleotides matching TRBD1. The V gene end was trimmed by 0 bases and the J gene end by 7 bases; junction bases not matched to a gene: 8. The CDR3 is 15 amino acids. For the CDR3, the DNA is TGTGCCAGCAGTTTAGCGCCAGGGGGTGCGGATGAAGCTTTCTTT. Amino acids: CASSLAPGGADEAFF.

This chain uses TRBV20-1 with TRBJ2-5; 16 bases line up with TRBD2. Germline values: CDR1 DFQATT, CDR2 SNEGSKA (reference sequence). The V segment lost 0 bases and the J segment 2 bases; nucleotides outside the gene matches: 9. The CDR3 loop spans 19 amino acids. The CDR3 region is CSARDAGTSGGAIQETQYF. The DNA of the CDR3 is TGCAGTGCTAGAGACGCCGGGACTAGCGGGGGGGCCATTCAAGAGACCCAGTACTTC.

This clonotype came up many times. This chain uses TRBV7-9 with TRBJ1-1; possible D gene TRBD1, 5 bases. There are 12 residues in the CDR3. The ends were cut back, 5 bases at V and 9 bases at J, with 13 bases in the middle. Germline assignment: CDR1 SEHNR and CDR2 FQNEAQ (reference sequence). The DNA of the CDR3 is TGTGCCAGCAGCCAAGGGAGACAGCAAGCTTTCTTT. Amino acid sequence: CASSQGRQQAFF.

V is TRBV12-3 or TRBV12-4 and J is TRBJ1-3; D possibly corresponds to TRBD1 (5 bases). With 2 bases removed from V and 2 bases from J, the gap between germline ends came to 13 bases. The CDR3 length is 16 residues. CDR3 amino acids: CASSLKGRWPGNTIYF. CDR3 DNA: TGTGCCAGCAGTTTAAAGGGGCGGTGGCCTGGAAACACCATATATTTT.

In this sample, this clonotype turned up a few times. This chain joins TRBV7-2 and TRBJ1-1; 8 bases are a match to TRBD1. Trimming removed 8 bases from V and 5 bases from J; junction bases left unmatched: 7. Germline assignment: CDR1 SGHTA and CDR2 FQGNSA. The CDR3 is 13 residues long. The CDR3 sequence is CASPLQGGTEAFF. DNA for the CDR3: TGTGCCAGCCCTTTACAGGGGGGAACTGAAGCTTTCTTT.

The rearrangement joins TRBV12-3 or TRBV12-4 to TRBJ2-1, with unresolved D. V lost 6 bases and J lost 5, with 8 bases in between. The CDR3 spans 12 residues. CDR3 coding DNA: TGTGCCAGCAGCCTCTCACACAATGAGCAGTTCTTC. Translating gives CASSLSHNEQFF.

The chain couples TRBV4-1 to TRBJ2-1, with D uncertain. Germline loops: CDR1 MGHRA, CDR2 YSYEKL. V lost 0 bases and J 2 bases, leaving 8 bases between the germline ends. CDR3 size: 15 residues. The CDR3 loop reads CASSQERATYNEQFF. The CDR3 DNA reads TGCGCCAGCAGCCAAGAGAGAGCCACCTACAATGAGCAGTTCTTC.

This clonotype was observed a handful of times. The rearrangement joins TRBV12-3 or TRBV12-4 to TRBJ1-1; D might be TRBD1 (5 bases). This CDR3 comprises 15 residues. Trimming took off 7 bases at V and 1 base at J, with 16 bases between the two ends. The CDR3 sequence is CASTSAGRPNTEAFF. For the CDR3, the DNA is TGTGCCAGCACTTCCGCGGGGCGGCCGAACACTGAAGCTTTCTTT.

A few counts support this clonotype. The CDR3 protein is CASSLFLEETQYF. Here the CDR3 DNA reads TGTGCCAGCAGTTTATTTCTGGAAGAGACCCAGTACTTC. The chain employs TRBV12-3 or TRBV12-4 and TRBJ2-5, with no clear D. This CDR3 is built from 13 residues. V was trimmed by 2 bases and J by 3 bases, leaving 7 bases between them.

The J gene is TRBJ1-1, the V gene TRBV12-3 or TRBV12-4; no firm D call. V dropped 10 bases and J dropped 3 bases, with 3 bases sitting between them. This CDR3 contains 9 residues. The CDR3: CATDTEAFF. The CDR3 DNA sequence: TGTGCCACCGACACTGAAGCTTTCTTT.

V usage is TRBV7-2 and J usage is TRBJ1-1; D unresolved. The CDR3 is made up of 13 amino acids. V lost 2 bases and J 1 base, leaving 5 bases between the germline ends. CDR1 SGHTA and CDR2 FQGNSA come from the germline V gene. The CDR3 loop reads CASSLIENTEAFF. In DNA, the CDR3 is TGTGCCAGCAGCTTAATCGAGAACACTGAAGCTTTCTTT.

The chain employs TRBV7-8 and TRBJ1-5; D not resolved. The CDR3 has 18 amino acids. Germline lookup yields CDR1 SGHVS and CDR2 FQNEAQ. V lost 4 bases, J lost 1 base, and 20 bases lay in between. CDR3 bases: TGTGCCAGCAGCTCACGGGCTGGGAACAAAGAGAGCAATCAGCCCCAGCATTTT. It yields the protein CASSSRAGNKESNQPQHF.

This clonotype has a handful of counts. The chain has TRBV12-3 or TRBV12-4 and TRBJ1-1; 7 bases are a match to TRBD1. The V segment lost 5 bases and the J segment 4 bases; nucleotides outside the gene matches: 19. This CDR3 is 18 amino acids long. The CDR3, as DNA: TGTGCCAGCAGTCATCCTGAGACAGGGTATGTAAGGAGCACTGAAGCTTTCTTT. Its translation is CASSHPETGYVRSTEAFF.

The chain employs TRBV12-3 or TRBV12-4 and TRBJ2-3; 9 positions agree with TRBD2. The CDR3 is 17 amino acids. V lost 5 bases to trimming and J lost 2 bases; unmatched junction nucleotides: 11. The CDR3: CASSTLSGGTYTDTQYF. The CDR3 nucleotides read TGTGCCAGCAGTACGTTGAGCGGGGGGACTTACACAGATACGCAGTATTTT.

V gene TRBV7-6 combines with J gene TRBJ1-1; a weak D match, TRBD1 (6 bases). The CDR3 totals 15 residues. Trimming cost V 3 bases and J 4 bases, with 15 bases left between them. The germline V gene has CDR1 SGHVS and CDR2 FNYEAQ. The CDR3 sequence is CASSLTGGAGTEAFF. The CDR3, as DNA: TGTGCCAGCAGCTTGACCGGGGGCGCGGGCACTGAAGCTTTCTTT.

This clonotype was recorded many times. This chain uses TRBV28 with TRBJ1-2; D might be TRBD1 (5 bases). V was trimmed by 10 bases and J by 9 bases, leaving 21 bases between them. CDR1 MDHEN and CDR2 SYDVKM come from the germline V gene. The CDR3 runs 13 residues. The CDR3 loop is CATWDGPGLSYTF. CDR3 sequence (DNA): TGTGCCACTTGGGACGGACCTGGGCTTAGCTACACCTTC.

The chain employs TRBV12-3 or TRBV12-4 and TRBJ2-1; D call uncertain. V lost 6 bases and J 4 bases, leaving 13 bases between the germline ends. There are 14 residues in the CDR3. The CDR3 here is CASRKVHAYNEQFF. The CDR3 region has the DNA TGTGCCAGCAGGAAAGTCCATGCATACAATGAGCAGTTCTTC.

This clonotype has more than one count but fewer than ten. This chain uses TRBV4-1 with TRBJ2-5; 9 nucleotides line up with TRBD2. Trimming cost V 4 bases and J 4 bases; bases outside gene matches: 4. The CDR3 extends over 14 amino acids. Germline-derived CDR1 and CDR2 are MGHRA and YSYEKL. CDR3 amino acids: CASSLRGGRETQYF. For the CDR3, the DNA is TGCGCCAGCAGCCTGCGGGGGGGCCGAGAGACCCAGTACTTC.

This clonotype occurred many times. CDR3 nucleotides: TGTGCCAGCAGCCCCCCGGGGAGCTCCGAGCAGTTCTTC. Protein: CASSPPGSSEQFF. This chain connects TRBV7-8 to TRBJ2-1; possibly TRBD2 for D (5 bases). The germline gives CDR1 SGHVS, CDR2 FQNEAQ. V was cut by 5 bases and J by 10 bases, with 15 bases left in between. This CDR3 contains 13 residues.

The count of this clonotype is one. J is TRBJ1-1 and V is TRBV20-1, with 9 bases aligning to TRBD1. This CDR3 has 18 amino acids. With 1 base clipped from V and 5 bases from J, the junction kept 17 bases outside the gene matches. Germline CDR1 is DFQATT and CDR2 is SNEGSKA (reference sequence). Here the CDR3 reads CSARGLEDRGARRTEAFF. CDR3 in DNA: TGCAGTGCTAGAGGATTGGAGGACAGGGGTGCCCGTCGGACTGAAGCTTTCTTT.

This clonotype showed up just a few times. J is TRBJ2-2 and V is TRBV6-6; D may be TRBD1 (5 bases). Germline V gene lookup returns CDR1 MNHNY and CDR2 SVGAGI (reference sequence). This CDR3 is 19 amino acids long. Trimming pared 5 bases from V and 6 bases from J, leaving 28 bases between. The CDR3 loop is CASSIRKGPAVDYAGELFF. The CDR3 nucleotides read TGTGCCAGCAGTATCCGTAAGGGGCCCGCGGTTGATTACGCCGGGGAGCTGTTTTTT.

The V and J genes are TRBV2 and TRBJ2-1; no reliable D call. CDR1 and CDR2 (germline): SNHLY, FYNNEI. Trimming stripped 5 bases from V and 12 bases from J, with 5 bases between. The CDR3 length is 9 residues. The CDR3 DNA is TGTGCCAGCAGTATGCGGCAGTTCTTC. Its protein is CASSMRQFF.

In DNA form, the CDR3 reads TGCAGTGCTAGAGACCCGGACAGGGGGGACTATGGCTACACCTTC. Amino acids: CSARDPDRGDYGYTF. The rearrangement links TRBV20-1 to TRBJ1-2; 10 nucleotides match TRBD1. V lost 0 bases and J lost 3; bases outside the gene matches: 4. The germline CDR1 and CDR2 sequences are DFQATT and SNEGSKA (reference sequence). This CDR3 is 15 amino acids long.

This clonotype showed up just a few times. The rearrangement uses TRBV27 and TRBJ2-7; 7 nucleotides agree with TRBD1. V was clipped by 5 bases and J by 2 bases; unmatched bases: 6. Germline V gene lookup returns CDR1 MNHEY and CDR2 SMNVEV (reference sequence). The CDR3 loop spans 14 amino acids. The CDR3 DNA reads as TGTGCCAGCAGTCCCGGGACAGTAGCCTACGAGCAGTACTTC. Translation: CASSPGTVAYEQYF.

This CDR3 reads CASSQVIGGPGYEQYF. The CDR3 DNA follows: TGCGCCAGCAGCCAAGTCATAGGGGGACCGGGCTACGAGCAGTACTTC. J is TRBJ2-7 and V is TRBV4-1, with D perhaps matching TRBD1 (6 bases). Germline values: CDR1 MGHRA, CDR2 YSYEKL. The CDR3 loop spans 16 amino acids. Trimming pared 1 base from V and 3 bases from J, leaving 16 bases between.

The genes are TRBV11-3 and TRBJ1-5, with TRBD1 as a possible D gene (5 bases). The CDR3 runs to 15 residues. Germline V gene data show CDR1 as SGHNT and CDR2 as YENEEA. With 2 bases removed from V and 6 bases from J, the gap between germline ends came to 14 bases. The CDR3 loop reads CASSLWVQGGQPQHF. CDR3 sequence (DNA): TGTGCCAGCAGCTTATGGGTCCAGGGAGGTCAGCCCCAGCATTTT.

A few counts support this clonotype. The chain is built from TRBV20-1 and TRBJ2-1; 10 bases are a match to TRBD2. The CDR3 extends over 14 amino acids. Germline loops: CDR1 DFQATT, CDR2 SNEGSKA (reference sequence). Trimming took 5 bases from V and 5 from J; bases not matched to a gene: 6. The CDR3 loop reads CSASLAGYDNEQFF. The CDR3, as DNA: TGCAGTGCTTCACTAGCGGGGTATGACAATGAGCAGTTCTTC.